The 31 T cell receptor beta chains below were found in one sample sequenced in a study of cytomegalovirus exposure and HLA in healthy donors. The PCR had 60 Vbeta and 13 Jbeta primers. Sequencing was performed with immunoSEQ multiplex PCR; in TCRdb, only in-frame clones are kept and a portion is missing. The sample lists about 270,000 clones, roughly two thirds occurring once. Sequenced sample: PBMCs. The receptor set was obtained from a female donor in good health and CMV-seronegative.

The V gene is TRBV11-3, the J gene TRBJ2-7; 7 positions match TRBD2. V dropped 5 bases and J dropped 3; count of bases not matched to a gene: 10. CDR3 size: 15 residues. Germline V gene lookup returns CDR1 SGHNT and CDR2 YENEEA. This CDR3 is CASSRLALTHYEQYF. As DNA, the CDR3 is TGTGCCAGCAGCCGACTAGCCCTTACTCACTACGAGCAGTACTTC.

V and J are TRBV10-3 and TRBJ2-7, with D possibly TRBD2 on 6 matching bases. Between the trimmed V and J ends, which lost 7 bases and 6 bases, there was a span of 13 bases. Germline assignment: CDR1 ENHRY and CDR2 SYGVKD. The CDR3 is 12 amino acids. The CDR3 region has the DNA TGTGCCATCAATGGCGGGATGGGCGAGCAGTACTTC. It specifies CAINGGMGEQYF.

CDR3 residues: CASRSPGKETQYF. The DNA of the CDR3 is TGTGCCAGCAGATCGCCAGGGAAGGAGACCCAGTACTTC. This chain joins TRBV6-5 and TRBJ2-5, with a tentative D call TRBD1 (5 bases). The V end was cut by 6 bases, the J end by 5 bases, with 13 bases between. The CDR3 sequence is 13 residues long. Per the germline V gene, CDR1 is MNHEY and CDR2 is SVGAGI.

This clone appeared a single time. The gene calls are TRBV28 and TRBJ1-2; 9 positions agree with TRBD1. Germline CDR1 is MDHEN and CDR2 is SYDVKM. V was pared by 3 bases and J by 8 bases, with 13 bases of the junction left unmatched. The CDR3 has 16 amino acids. The CDR3 DNA sequence: TGTGCCAGCAGTTTTGTCCTCGCCGGACAGGGGAAGGGCTACACCTTC. It encodes CASSFVLAGQGKGYTF.

This clone was observed a handful of times. A read error may produce the germline difference seen at one junction end. The same CDR3 arises from other DNA sequences in this sample as well. The chain employs TRBV7-7 and TRBJ1-1; 10 bases map to TRBD1. Germline V gene data show CDR1 as SSHAT and CDR2 as FNYEAQ (reference sequence). The CDR3 extends over 13 amino acids. For the CDR3, the DNA is TGTGCTAGCAGCTTGGACAGGGGGACTGAAGCTTTCTTT. As protein: CASSLDRGTEAFF.

The rearrangement joins TRBV7-9 to TRBJ2-7, with 12 nucleotides matching TRBD2. Germline V gives CDR1 SEHNR, CDR2 FQNEAQ (reference sequence). This CDR3 has 16 amino acids. The V segment lost 1 base and the J segment 2 bases; nucleotides outside the gene matches: 3. CDR3 region: CASSLERLAGAYEQYF. The CDR3 coding sequence is TGTGCCAGCAGCTTAGAGAGACTAGCGGGGGCCTACGAGCAGTACTTC. The whole variable domain, remainder taken from reference TRBV7-9 and TRBJ2-7, is DTGVSQNPRHKITKRGQNVTFRCDPISEHNRLYWYRQTLGQGPEFLTYFQNEAQLEKSRLLSDRFSAERPKGSFSTLEIQRTEQGDSAMYLCASSLERLAGAYEQYFGPGTRLTVT.

CDR3 residues: CASSQDPGLRELSEQFF. CDR3 coding DNA: TGCGCCAGCAGCCAAGATCCAGGCCTGAGGGAGCTTAGTGAGCAGTTCTTC. J is TRBJ2-1 and V is TRBV4-1; D possibly corresponds to TRBD2 (5 bases). The CDR3 is made up of 17 amino acids. Germline CDR1 reads MGHRA; CDR2 reads YSYEKL. V gave up 0 bases and J gave up 9 bases, with 21 bases separating them.

The gene calls are TRBV11-3 and TRBJ2-7, with 14 bases fitting TRBD2. The CDR3 contains 17 residues. V lost 5 bases and J lost 5; bases outside the gene matches: 11. From germline, CDR1 is SGHNT and CDR2 YENEEA. The CDR3, as DNA: TGTGCCAGCAGCAAGGGGGGACTAGCGGGAGTTTGGAACGAGCAGTACTTC. Amino acids: CASSKGGLAGVWNEQYF.

The V and J genes are TRBV7-9 and TRBJ2-7, with 9 bases aligning to TRBD1. The length of the CDR3 is 15 residues. V was clipped by 5 bases and J by 4 bases; unmatched bases: 9. The germline V gene encodes CDR1 SEHNR and CDR2 FQNEAQ (reference sequence). The CDR3 bases are TGTGCCAGCAGCCCGACTCGGGACAGGGTGTACGAGCAGTACTTC. This gives the protein CASSPTRDRVYEQYF.

The chain recombines TRBV5-5 with TRBJ1-1, with 7 bases fitting TRBD1. Germline V gene sequence: CDR1 SGHKS, CDR2 YYEKEE (reference sequence). The CDR3 runs to 14 residues. J gave up 5 bases and V 2 bases, and 6 bases lay outside the gene matches. The CDR3 nucleotides are TGTGCCAGCAGCTTTACAGGGGTAGGTACTGAAGCTTTCTTT. Protein sequence: CASSFTGVGTEAFF. Full variable domain (outside the CDR3, taken from reference TRBV5-5 and TRBJ1-1): DAGVTQSPTHLIKTRGQQVTLRCSPISGHKSVSWYQQVLGQGPQFIFQYYEKEERGRGNFPDRFSARQFPNYSSELNVNALLLGDSALYLCASSFTGVGTEAFFGQGTRLTVV.

A few counts support this clone. This chain joins TRBV28 and TRBJ1-5; D might be TRBD1 (6 bases). CDR3 length equals 16 residues. With 3 bases removed from V and 3 bases from J, the gap between germline ends came to 15 bases. Germline V gene sequence: CDR1 MDHEN, CDR2 SYDVKM. CDR3 sequence: CASSFNGRGFNQPQHF. The CDR3 bases are TGTGCCAGCAGTTTTAACGGCAGGGGCTTCAATCAGCCCCAGCATTTT.

This rearrangement joins TRBV28 to TRBJ1-2; D might be TRBD1 (5 bases). The CDR3 has 13 residues. Germline V gives CDR1 MDHEN, CDR2 SYDVKM. V gave up 3 bases and J gave up 7 bases, with 12 bases separating them. For the CDR3, the DNA is TGTGCCAGCAGTTTTCCGGGGCGGGGTGGCTACACCTTC. Amino acid sequence: CASSFPGRGGYTF.

CDR3 in amino acids: CASSSQTGTAYEQYF. For the CDR3, the DNA is TGTGCCAGCAGCTCCCAAACCGGGACAGCCTACGAGCAGTACTTC. The rearrangement joins TRBV11-2 to TRBJ2-7, with TRBD1 identical over 7 bases. Germline V gene sequence: CDR1 SGHAT, CDR2 FQNNGV. The V gene end was trimmed by 4 bases and the J gene end by 2 bases; junction bases not matched to a gene: 8. This CDR3 has 15 amino acids.

This clone was detected a few times. The chain combines TRBV28 with TRBJ2-7; the match to TRBD1 covers 8 bases. Germline CDR1 and CDR2: MDHEN and SYDVKM. CDR3 length: 16 amino acids. Trimming cost V 4 bases and J 1 base; bases outside gene matches: 9. The CDR3 DNA reads TGTGCCAGCAGTTCCCCGGGACAGGCATTTTCCTACGAGCAGTACTTC. Translating it yields CASSSPGQAFSYEQYF.

The chain employs TRBV19 and TRBJ1-2; 8 nucleotides match TRBD1. J lost 4 bases, V lost 5 bases, and 6 bases had no gene match. Per the germline V gene, CDR1 is LNHDA and CDR2 is SQIVND (reference sequence). This CDR3 region has 14 residues. The CDR3 sequence is CASSGTGDRYGYTF. CDR3 coding DNA: TGTGCCAGTAGTGGGACAGGAGACCGCTATGGCTACACCTTC.

The chain uses TRBV7-9 and TRBJ2-5; 9 bases align to TRBD2. The V gene end was trimmed by 6 bases and the J gene end by 9 bases; junction bases not matched to a gene: 11. This CDR3 has 14 residues. Germline values: CDR1 SEHNR, CDR2 FQNEAQ (reference sequence). CDR3 sequence reads: CASSPLGQREAQYF. As DNA, the CDR3 is TGTGCCAGCAGTCCGTTGGGCCAGCGGGAGGCCCAGTACTTC.

The chain uses TRBV11-2 and TRBJ2-2; D is unclear. Trimming removed 2 bases at V and 4 bases at J, with 5 bases between. CDR3 length equals 13 residues. Germline-derived CDR1 and CDR2 are SGHAT and FQNNGV. DNA of the CDR3: TGTGCCAGCAGCTTACTAGGCACCGGGGAGCTGTTTTTT. This gives the protein CASSLLGTGELFF.

About this clone itself: Sequence at one end of the junction differs from germline and may be a read error. The chain carries TRBV7-9 and TRBJ2-3; D remains unclear. CDR3 length: 10 residues. CDR1 and CDR2 (germline): SEHNR, FQNEAQ (reference sequence). In DNA form, the CDR3 reads TGTTCCAGCTCGGGAGATACGCAGTATTTT. Its protein product is CSSSGDTQYF.

This clone has a single count. The rearrangement links TRBV7-9 to TRBJ2-7; TRBD1 aligns across 7 bases. The CDR3 totals 15 residues. Germline CDR1 is SEHNR and CDR2 is FQNEAQ (reference sequence). The ends lost 5 bases at V and 2 bases at J; junction bases unmatched: 9. The CDR3 reads CASSPSGTETYEQYF. CDR3 coding DNA: TGTGCCAGCAGCCCCTCCGGGACAGAGACCTACGAGCAGTACTTC.

V is TRBV27 and J is TRBJ1-2; 9 bases are shared with TRBD1. The CDR3 totals 16 residues. V lost 3 bases and J lost 3; bases outside the gene matches: 8. The germline V gene encodes CDR1 MNHEY and CDR2 SMNVEV (reference sequence). The CDR3 loop is CASSFSGTGSYYGYTF. The CDR3 nucleotides read TGTGCCAGCAGTTTTAGCGGGACAGGGAGTTACTATGGCTACACCTTC.

The V gene is TRBV6-6, the J gene TRBJ2-7, with TRBD2 matching over 9 bases. The V segment lost 5 bases and the J segment 7 bases; nucleotides outside the gene matches: 9. CDR1 is MNHNY, CDR2 SVGAGI, per germline (reference sequence). This CDR3 comprises 14 residues. This CDR3 reads CASSLIAGVGEQYF. CDR3 bases: TGTGCCAGCAGTCTTATAGCGGGAGTGGGGGAGCAGTACTTC.

In its sample, this clone was seen once. The V and J genes are TRBV5-1 and TRBJ2-3, with a tentative D call TRBD2 (5 bases). Trimming stripped 0 bases from V and 5 bases from J, with 25 bases between. The V gene's germline CDR1 is SGHRS and CDR2 YFSETQ. The CDR3 is 19 amino acids. The CDR3 bases are TGCGCCAGCAGCTTGGCCGCGGCAGGAGGTCTACTAGGAGGAGATACGCAGTATTTT. This codes for CASSLAAAGGLLGGDTQYF. The variable domain in full, completed from reference TRBV5-1 and TRBJ2-3, reads KAGVTQTPRYLIKTRGQQVTLSCSPISGHRSVSWYQQTPGQGLQFLFEYFSETQRNKGNFPGRFSGRQFSNSRSEMNVSTLELGDSALYLCASSLAAAGGLLGGDTQYFGPGTRLTVL.

This clone came up a few times. The chain has TRBV7-2 and TRBJ2-7, with TRBD2 identical over 10 bases. Germline CDR1 is SGHTA and CDR2 is FQGNSA. Germline trimming cut 0 bases from V and 5 bases from J; bases unmatched to any gene: 7. The CDR3 runs to 16 residues. CDR3 protein: CASSLAGSGRSHEQYF. As DNA, the CDR3 is TGTGCCAGCAGCTTAGCTGGTAGCGGGAGGTCGCACGAGCAGTACTTC.

This clone was counted only a few times. The chain links TRBV2 to TRBJ2-7; a possible D gene is TRBD2 (6 bases). Germline assignment: CDR1 SNHLY and CDR2 FYNNEI. The CDR3 is 16 residues long. Trimming took off 4 bases at V and 4 bases at J, with 20 bases between the two ends. In nucleotides, the CDR3 is TGTGCCAGCAGTGCCCCCCAGCAGCGGGCGAGGTACGAGCAGTACTTC. Protein product: CASSAPQQRARYEQYF.

V is TRBV10-3 and J is TRBJ1-1; D is unresolved. Between the trimmed V and J ends, which lost 6 bases and 1 base, there was a span of 12 bases. Germline V gives CDR1 ENHRY, CDR2 SYGVKD. This CDR3 comprises 14 residues. The CDR3 loop reads CAIRQRAENTEAFF. CDR3 in DNA: TGTGCCATCAGGCAGAGGGCCGAGAACACTGAAGCTTTCTTT.

This chain uses TRBV11-3 with TRBJ2-7, with TRBD1 matching over 9 bases. The CDR3 covers 14 residues. The V gene's germline CDR1 is SGHNT and CDR2 YENEEA. With V trimmed by 6 bases and J by 3 bases, 6 bases remained unmatched. This chain's CDR3 is CASRNPGQGYEQYF. The CDR3 coding sequence is TGTGCCAGCAGGAATCCGGGACAGGGCTACGAGCAGTACTTC.

The V call is TRBV15, the J call TRBJ2-1; 16 bases match TRBD2. Germline assignment: CDR1 LNHNV and CDR2 YYDKDF (reference sequence). V lost 5 bases, J lost 11 bases, and 6 bases stayed unmatched. The CDR3 runs 15 residues. The chain's CDR3 is CATSSGTSGRVKQFF. The CDR3 coding sequence is TGTGCCACCAGCTCCGGGACTAGCGGGAGGGTTAAGCAGTTCTTC.

This clone was counted once. The chain joins TRBV21-1 to TRBJ2-1; the table assigns TRBD1, which was not confirmed against the DNA. TRBV21-1 is recorded as a pseudogene. CDR3 length: 16 amino acids. CDR3 amino acids: CASSKGQGTPPSEQFF. CDR3 bases: TGTGCCAGCAGCAAAGGGCAGGGGACCCCCCCAAGTGAGCAGTTCTTC.

V usage is TRBV14 and J usage is TRBJ1-4, with 7 bases lining up with TRBD1. V lost 0 bases and J lost 5; bases outside the gene matches: 18. Per germline, CDR1 SGHDN and CDR2 FVKESK. The CDR3 runs to 20 residues. As DNA, the CDR3 is TGTGCCAGCAGCCAAGATCCTAGGAGAACAGGGGAGAGAAACAATGAAAAACTGTTTTTT. Translating gives CASSQDPRRTGERNNEKLFF.

The rearrangement joins TRBV21-1 to TRBJ2-1; no check of the table's D call, TRBD1, against the DNA was made. TRBV21-1 is shown as a pseudogene. There are 16 residues in the CDR3. CDR3 amino acids: CASSKGGDRVYNEQFF. The CDR3 coding sequence is TGTGCCAGCAGCAAAGGGGGGGACAGGGTCTACAATGAGCAGTTCTTC.

This chain links TRBV19 with TRBJ1-5; 7 bases are shared with TRBD1. CDR3 size: 15 residues. Unmatched junction bases numbered 10, after V lost 4 bases and J lost 7 bases. Germline CDR1 LNHDA, CDR2 SQIVND (reference sequence). The CDR3 DNA reads TGTGCCAGTAGTAGGCAGGGGGACGGGGGACAGCCCCAGCATTTT. It codes for CASSRQGDGGQPQHF.